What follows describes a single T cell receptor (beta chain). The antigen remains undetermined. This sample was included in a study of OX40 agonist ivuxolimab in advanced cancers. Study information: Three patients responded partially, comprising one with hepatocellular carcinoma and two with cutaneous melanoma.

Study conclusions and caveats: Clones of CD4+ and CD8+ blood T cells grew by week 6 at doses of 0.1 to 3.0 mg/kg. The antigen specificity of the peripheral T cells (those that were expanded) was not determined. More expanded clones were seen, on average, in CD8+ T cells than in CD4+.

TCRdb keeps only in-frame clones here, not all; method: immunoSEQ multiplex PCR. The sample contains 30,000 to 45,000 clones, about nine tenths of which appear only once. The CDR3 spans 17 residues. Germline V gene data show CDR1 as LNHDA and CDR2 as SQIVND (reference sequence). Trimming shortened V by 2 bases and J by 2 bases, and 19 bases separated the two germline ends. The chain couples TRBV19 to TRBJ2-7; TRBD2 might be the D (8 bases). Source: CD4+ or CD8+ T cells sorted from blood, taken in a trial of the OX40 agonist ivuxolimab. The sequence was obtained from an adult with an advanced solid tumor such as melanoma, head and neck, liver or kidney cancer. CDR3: CASSIRGGPGQPYEQYF. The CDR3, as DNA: TGTGCCAGTAGTATACGGGGGGGCCCGGGACAGCCCTACGAGCAGTACTTC.